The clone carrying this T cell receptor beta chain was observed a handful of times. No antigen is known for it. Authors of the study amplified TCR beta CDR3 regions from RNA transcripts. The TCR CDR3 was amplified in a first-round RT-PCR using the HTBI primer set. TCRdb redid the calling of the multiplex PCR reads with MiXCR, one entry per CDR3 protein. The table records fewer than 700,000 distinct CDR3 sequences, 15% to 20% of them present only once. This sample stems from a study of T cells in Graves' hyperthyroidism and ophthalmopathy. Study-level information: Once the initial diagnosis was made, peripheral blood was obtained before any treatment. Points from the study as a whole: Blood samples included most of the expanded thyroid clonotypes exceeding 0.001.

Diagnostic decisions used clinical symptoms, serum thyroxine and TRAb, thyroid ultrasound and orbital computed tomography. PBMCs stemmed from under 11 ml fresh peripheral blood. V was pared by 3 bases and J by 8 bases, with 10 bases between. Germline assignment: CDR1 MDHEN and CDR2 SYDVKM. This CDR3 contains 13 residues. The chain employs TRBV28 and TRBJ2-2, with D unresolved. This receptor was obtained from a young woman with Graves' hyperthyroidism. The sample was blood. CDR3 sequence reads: CASSLDPRGELFF. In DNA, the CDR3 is TGTGCCAGCAGTTTGGACCCGAGGGGGGAGCTGTTTTTT.